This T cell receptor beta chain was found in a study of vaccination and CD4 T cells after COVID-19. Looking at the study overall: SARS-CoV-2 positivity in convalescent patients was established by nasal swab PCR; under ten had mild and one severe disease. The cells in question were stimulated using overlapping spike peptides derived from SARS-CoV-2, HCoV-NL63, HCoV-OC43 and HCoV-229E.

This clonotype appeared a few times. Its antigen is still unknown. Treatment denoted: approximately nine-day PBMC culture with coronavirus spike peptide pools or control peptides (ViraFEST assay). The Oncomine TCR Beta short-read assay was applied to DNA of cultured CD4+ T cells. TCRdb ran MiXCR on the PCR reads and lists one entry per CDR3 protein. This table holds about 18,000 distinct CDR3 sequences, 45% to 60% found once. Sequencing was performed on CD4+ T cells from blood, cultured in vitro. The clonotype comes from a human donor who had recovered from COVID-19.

CDR3 amino acids: CASSELGYSNQPQHF. The CDR3 nucleotides are TGTGCCAGCAGTGAATTGGGGTATAGCAATCAGCCCCAGCATTTT. The J gene is TRBJ1-5, the V gene TRBV2; D call uncertain. Per germline, CDR1 SNHLY and CDR2 FYNNEI. Between the trimmed V and J ends, which lost 2 bases and 0 bases, there was a span of 8 bases. There are 15 residues in the CDR3.